Listed here are 10 T cell receptor beta chains from one sample, sequenced in a study of T cell changes during pregnancy in multiple sclerosis. TCRdb's table, derived via immunoSEQ multiplex PCR, lists solely in-frame clones and lacks some. The sample records about 50,000 clones, about nine tenths being singletons. Sequencing used CD4+ T cells from peripheral blood mononuclear cells, obtained after pregnancy. All receptors come from a female donor with multiple sclerosis, enrolled in a pregnancy study.

This rearrangement joins TRBV11-3 to TRBJ2-7, with TRBD2 identical over 8 bases. The CDR3 runs to 14 residues. The J segment lost 4 bases and the V segment lost 5 bases, leaving 7 bases of the junction unmatched. Germline assignment: CDR1 SGHNT and CDR2 YENEEA. The CDR3 protein is CASSPRTSRYEQYF. The CDR3, as DNA: TGTGCCAGCAGCCCCAGGACTAGCCGGTACGAGCAGTACTTC.

The V gene is TRBV28, the J gene TRBJ2-7; D is undetermined. The CDR3 totals 13 residues. Trimming removed 8 bases from V and 1 base from J, with 12 bases in between. Germline lookup yields CDR1 MDHEN and CDR2 SYDVKM. Here the CDR3 DNA reads TGTGCCAGCCGAGCTGGCGGATCCTACGAGCAGTACTTC. Encoded protein: CASRAGGSYEQYF.

The chain links TRBV28 to TRBJ1-1; a weak D match, TRBD1 (5 bases). The CDR3 length is 14 residues. Trimming cost V 5 bases and J 5 bases, with 15 bases left between them. CDR1 and CDR2 from the germline V gene are MDHEN and SYDVKM. CDR3 sequence (DNA): TGTGCCAGCAGTCTTCGGGGGGGGAAAACTGAAGCTTTCTTT. Amino acids: CASSLRGGKTEAFF.

The rearrangement uses TRBV6-5 and TRBJ1-5; a possible D gene is TRBD1 (6 bases). CDR3 length equals 16 residues. The germline V gene has CDR1 MNHEY and CDR2 SVGAGI. Trimming cost V 4 bases and J 0 bases, with 13 bases left between them. For the CDR3, the DNA is TGTGCCAGCAGTTTCGGGACACCAAATAGCAATCAGCCCCAGCATTTT. It codes for CASSFGTPNSNQPQHF.

J is TRBJ2-1 and V is TRBV4-1, with a weak D call TRBD2 (7 bases). Germline V lookup: CDR1 MGHRA, CDR2 YSYEKL. The CDR3 sequence is 15 residues long. V was cut by 1 base and J by 8 bases, with 15 bases left in between. Here the CDR3 DNA reads TGCGCCAGCAGCCAAGTGGGGGGGGCGCGGGATGAGCAGTTCTTC. It translates to CASSQVGGARDEQFF.

The genes are TRBV11-2 and TRBJ2-5; 7 bases align to TRBD2. CDR1 and CDR2 from the germline V gene are SGHAT and FQNNGV. This CDR3 comprises 16 residues. With 0 bases clipped from V and 5 bases from J, the junction kept 9 bases outside the gene matches. The CDR3 coding sequence is TGTGCCAGCAGCTTAGAGAGTGCGGGAGTGGCGGAGACCCAGTACTTC. Its protein product is CASSLESAGVAETQYF. Full variable domain (rest looked up from reference TRBV11-2 and TRBJ2-5): EAGVAQSPRYKIIEKRQSVAFWCNPISGHATLYWYQQILGQGPKLLIQFQNNGVVDDSQLPKDRFSAERLKGVDSTLKIQPAKLEDSAVYLCASSLESAGVAETQYFGPGTRLLVL.

This clone was seen a single time. CDR3 bases: TGTGCCAGCAGCCCCGGGACAGGGAAGAGTTCACCCCTCCACTTT. The encoded protein is CASSPGTGKSSPLHF. The V call is TRBV25-1, the J call TRBJ1-6; TRBD1 matches 9 bases. CDR1 and CDR2 from the germline V gene are MGHDK and SYGVNS. This CDR3 is 15 amino acids long. The junction had 9 bases not matched to a gene; V was cut back by 6 bases and J by 9 bases.

The chain combines TRBV29-1 with TRBJ2-3; D is ambiguous. V lost 4 bases and J 2 bases, leaving 13 bases between the germline ends. The CDR3 covers 14 residues. The germline gives CDR1 SQVTM, CDR2 ANQGSEA. The CDR3 here is CSVGPVLHTDTQYF. The CDR3 coding sequence is TGCAGCGTTGGTCCGGTCCTGCACACAGATACGCAGTATTTT.

The V and J genes are TRBV15 and TRBJ2-7; the match to TRBD1 covers 8 bases. V was pared by 3 bases and J by 9 bases, with 22 bases of the junction left unmatched. The CDR3 totals 18 residues. Germline CDR1 and CDR2: LNHNV and YYDKDF (reference sequence). CDR3 nucleotides: TGTGCCACCAGCAGCTCCGTTAGACAGGGGAGGAGGCACGAGCGGCAGTACTTC. Amino acid sequence: CATSSSVRQGRRHERQYF. Based on the CDR3 plus reference TRBV15 and TRBJ2-7, the full variable domain is DAMVIQNPRYQVTQFGKPVTLSCSQTLNHNVMYWYQQKSSQAPKLLFHYYDKDFNNEADTPDNFQSRRPNTSFCFLDIRSPGLGDTAMYLCATSSSVRQGRRHERQYFGPGTRLTVT.

The rearrangement uses TRBV6-5 and TRBJ2-7; no reliable D call. The germline V and J ends were trimmed by 2 bases and 4 bases, with 18 bases remaining between them. Germline loops: CDR1 MNHEY, CDR2 SVGAGI. The CDR3 is 16 amino acids. The CDR3 coding sequence is TGTGCCAGCAGTTACGAGTCCTATCCTCTTTTATACGAGCAGTACTTC. As protein: CASSYESYPLLYEQYF.